One sample yielded the 23 T cell receptor beta chains listed below, sequenced in a study of cytomegalovirus exposure and HLA in healthy donors. It was with 60 Vbeta and 13 Jbeta primers that the PCR ran. Some clones are missing from TCRdb's copy, which holds only in-frame ones; the method was immunoSEQ multiplex PCR. The sample gives about 150,000 clones, roughly 80% of which show up once; about 5.6% is in the top ten. Sequences were obtained from PBMCs. These receptors originate from a man aged 25-45 years in good health and CMV-seropositive.

The rearrangement links TRBV27 to TRBJ1-2; D uncertain. The CDR3 has 13 residues. Germline lookup yields CDR1 MNHEY and CDR2 SMNVEV (reference sequence). V lost 0 bases and J lost 2, with 4 bases in between. CDR3 nucleotide sequence: TGTGCCAGCAGTTTATCTGTAAACTATGGCTACACCTTC. Translated: CASSLSVNYGYTF.

This clone was seen just once. The chain uses TRBV5-5 and TRBJ1-5; 7 positions match TRBD1. The ends lost 5 bases at V and 9 bases at J; junction bases unmatched: 8. Germline loops: CDR1 SGHKS, CDR2 YYEKEE (reference sequence). The CDR3 loop spans 13 amino acids. The CDR3 DNA is TGTGCCAGCAGTTACCGGGACAGCGGGCCCCAGCATTTT. It codes for CASSYRDSGPQHF. The variable domain in full, completed from reference TRBV5-5 and TRBJ1-5, reads DAGVTQSPTHLIKTRGQQVTLRCSPISGHKSVSWYQQVLGQGPQFIFQYYEKEERGRGNFPDRFSARQFPNYSSELNVNALLLGDSALYLCASSYRDSGPQHFGDGTRLSIL.

The chain uses TRBV11-2 and TRBJ2-5; no definite D call. Deletions cut 2 bases from V and 5 bases from J, with 9 bases between. This CDR3 region has 13 residues. Looked up from germline, CDR1 is SGHAT and CDR2 is FQNNGV. The DNA of the CDR3 is TGTGCCAGCAGCTTATCTCTAGTGGAGACCCAGTACTTC. This codes for CASSLSLVETQYF. Filled out from reference TRBV11-2 and TRBJ2-5, the complete variable domain reads EAGVAQSPRYKIIEKRQSVAFWCNPISGHATLYWYQQILGQGPKLLIQFQNNGVVDDSQLPKDRFSAERLKGVDSTLKIQPAKLEDSAVYLCASSLSLVETQYFGPGTRLLVL.

This chain joins TRBV7-9 and TRBJ2-3, with no clear D. The V end lost 0 bases, the J end lost 4 bases, and 2 bases lay between the germline ends. The V gene's germline CDR1 is SEHNR and CDR2 FQNEAQ (reference sequence). The CDR3 length is 12 residues. The chain's CDR3 is CASSLAADTQYF. The CDR3 DNA sequence: TGTGCCAGCAGCTTAGCCGCAGATACGCAGTATTTT.

This chain joins TRBV6-5 and TRBJ2-2; no firm D call. CDR3 size: 14 residues. V lost 0 bases to trimming and J lost 4 bases, with 6 bases between them. Germline values: CDR1 MNHEY, CDR2 SVGAGI. The CDR3 is CASSYSVGTGELFF. The CDR3 DNA sequence: TGTGCCAGCAGTTACTCGGTCGGCACCGGGGAGCTGTTTTTT.

This clone occurred a few times. V gene TRBV5-5 combines with J gene TRBJ2-5, with TRBD2 matching over 10 bases. With the DNA end fitting TRBJ2-7 better, the J assignment may be wrong. This CDR3 is built from 15 residues. The V gene's germline CDR1 is SGHKS and CDR2 YYEKEE (reference sequence). The CDR3 DNA reads TGTGCCAGCAGCCTGCTGGCTAGCGGGGGCTACGAGCAGTACTTC. Translating gives CASSLLASGGYEQYF.

This clone showed up just once. This chain links TRBV5-1 with TRBJ1-1, with D perhaps TRBD1 (5 bases). This CDR3 is built from 13 residues. Germline V CDR1 and CDR2: SGHRS, YFSETQ. Trimming removed 3 bases from V and 0 bases from J, with 6 bases in between. The CDR3, as DNA: TGCGCCAGCAGCTCAGGGATGAACACTGAAGCTTTCTTT. Translation gives CASSSGMNTEAFF.

The CDR3 DNA reads as TGTGCCACCAGCAGAGGGACAGGGAATCAGCCCCAGCATTTT. The encoded protein is CATSRGTGNQPQHF. J is TRBJ1-5 and V is TRBV15; TRBD1 matches 8 bases. This CDR3 spans 14 amino acids. The germline CDR1 and CDR2 sequences are LNHNV and YYDKDF (reference sequence). V lost 1 base, J lost 4 bases, and 0 bases stayed unmatched.

This clone was detected a few times. The V gene is TRBV7-9, the J gene TRBJ1-2; 8 nucleotides match TRBD1. Germline V CDR1 and CDR2: SEHNR, FQNEAQ (reference sequence). V was clipped by 3 bases and J by 4 bases; unmatched bases: 7. This CDR3 region has 15 residues. The CDR3 bases are TGTGCCAGCAGCTTGCCAGGGGGCGCGGCCTATGGCTACACCTTC. Protein product: CASSLPGGAAYGYTF.

V is TRBV19 and J is TRBJ1-3, with D possibly matching TRBD1 (5 bases). Germline loops: CDR1 LNHDA, CDR2 SQIVND (reference sequence). The CDR3 loop spans 17 amino acids. V was clipped by 0 bases and J by 2 bases, with 14 bases between them. The CDR3 is CASSIEGYRSAGNTIYF. The CDR3, as DNA: TGTGCCAGTAGTATAGAGGGCTACAGGTCTGCTGGAAACACCATATATTTT. Full variable domain (outside the CDR3, taken from reference TRBV19 and TRBJ1-3): DGGITQSPKYLFRKEGQNVTLSCEQNLNHDAMYWYRQDPGQGLRLIYYSQIVNDFQKGDIAEGYSVSREKKESFPLTVTSAQKNPTAFYLCASSIEGYRSAGNTIYFGEGSWLTVV.

The chain recombines TRBV5-1 with TRBJ1-4; possible D gene TRBD1, 6 bases. Trimming left V 5 bases short and J 7 bases short, with 18 bases between. The CDR3 extends over 15 amino acids. The V gene's germline CDR1 is SGHRS and CDR2 YFSETQ. CDR3 amino acids: CASSADWTVSEKLFF. CDR3 sequence (DNA): TGCGCCAGCAGTGCCGACTGGACAGTCTCTGAAAAACTGTTTTTT.

V usage is TRBV5-1 and J usage is TRBJ2-3; 8 bases map to TRBD2. Germline-derived CDR1 and CDR2 are SGHRS and YFSETQ. J gave up 5 bases and V 0 bases, and 5 bases lay outside the gene matches. The CDR3 is 15 residues long. In nucleotides, the CDR3 is TGCGCCAGCAGCTTGGTCGGGACTAGTGAAGATACGCAGTATTTT. As protein: CASSLVGTSEDTQYF.

This chain joins TRBV29-1 and TRBJ2-5; 9 bases fit TRBD1. CDR1 and CDR2 (germline): SQVTM, ANQGSEA. The length of the CDR3 is 16 residues. The trim removed 2 bases at V and 0 bases at J, leaving 7 bases unmatched. For the CDR3, the DNA is TGCAGCGTTGAATACGTCACAGGGGGCAACCAAGAGACCCAGTACTTC. As protein: CSVEYVTGGNQETQYF.

This chain links TRBV15 with TRBJ1-2; perhaps TRBD1 as D (5 bases). CDR3 length equals 13 residues. Germline V CDR1 and CDR2: LNHNV, YYDKDF (reference sequence). The V end was cut by 5 bases, the J end by 6 bases, with 13 bases between. The CDR3 DNA sequence: TGTGCCACCAGCCCCCGGGGGGGGGATGGCTACACCTTC. Translating gives CATSPRGGDGYTF.

The rearrangement joins TRBV6-1 to TRBJ1-4, with 12 bases fitting TRBD1. The length of the CDR3 is 17 residues. The J segment lost 2 bases and the V segment lost 2 bases, leaving 3 bases of the junction unmatched. Germline V gene sequence: CDR1 MNHNS, CDR2 SASEGT. DNA for the CDR3: TGTGCCAGCAGTGAACCGGGACAGGGGGCCACTAATGAAAAACTGTTTTTT. As protein: CASSEPGQGATNEKLFF.

The chain has TRBV30 and TRBJ1-2; the D is unclear. The germline V and J ends were trimmed by 2 bases and 5 bases, with 9 bases remaining between them. Germline V lookup: CDR1 GTSNPN, CDR2 SVGIG (reference sequence). This CDR3 is 12 amino acids long. In DNA, the CDR3 is TGTGCCTGGAGTTCACAGCAGTATGGCTACACCTTC. Its translation: CAWSSQQYGYTF.

This clone was counted once. The chain couples TRBV27 to TRBJ2-2, with TRBD2 matching over 7 bases. The CDR3 loop spans 15 amino acids. Germline V gives CDR1 MNHEY, CDR2 SMNVEV (reference sequence). V trimming: 5 bases; J trimming: 3 bases; junction bases outside the gene matches: 6. This CDR3 reads CASSRGGAHTGELFF. The CDR3 DNA is TGTGCCAGCAGTCGGGGAGGGGCTCACACCGGGGAGCTGTTTTTT.

This clone was detected once. The rearrangement joins TRBV5-4 to TRBJ2-6; a possible D gene is TRBD2 (5 bases). Trimming took 8 bases from V and 0 from J, leaving 12 bases between them. This CDR3 has 15 amino acids. Germline V gene sequence: CDR1 SGHNT, CDR2 YYREEE (reference sequence). The CDR3 loop reads CASARGDSGANVLTF. DNA for the CDR3: TGTGCCAGTGCTCGGGGTGACTCTGGGGCCAACGTCCTGACTTTC.

This clone was seen a few times. The chain joins TRBV6-6 to TRBJ2-7; TRBD2 matches at 9 bases. This CDR3 spans 15 amino acids. J lost 0 bases, V lost 4 bases, and 4 bases had no gene match. In germline, CDR1 is MNHNY, CDR2 SVGAGI (reference sequence). The CDR3 DNA reads TGTGCCAGCAGTTGGACTAGCGCGAGCTCCTACGAGCAGTACTTC. Its protein is CASSWTSASSYEQYF.

The chain combines TRBV7-2 with TRBJ2-1; perhaps TRBD1 as D (5 bases). Trimming took off 2 bases at V and 4 bases at J, with 9 bases between the two ends. CDR3 length: 14 residues. Germline V gene data show CDR1 as SGHTA and CDR2 as FQGNSA. The chain's CDR3 is CASSLQGLYNEQFF. The CDR3 DNA reads as TGTGCCAGCAGCTTACAGGGTCTTTACAATGAGCAGTTCTTC.

The rearrangement uses TRBV5-1 and TRBJ1-1, with D hard to call. The V gene lost 0 bases and the J gene lost 7 bases, with 7 bases spanning the gap. Per germline, CDR1 SGHRS and CDR2 YFSETQ. This CDR3 has 12 residues. CDR3 nucleotides: TGCGCCAGCAGCTTGGACCGGAGTGAAGCTTTCTTT. Amino acids: CASSLDRSEAFF.

The rearrangement links TRBV6-1 to TRBJ1-5, with D uncertain. The CDR3 sequence is 15 residues long. V lost 3 bases, J lost 0 bases, and 9 bases lay in between. Germline V gene lookup returns CDR1 MNHNS and CDR2 SASEGT. The CDR3 nucleotides are TGTGCCAGCAGTGACTCTGGGCGTAGCAATCAGCCCCAGCATTTT. It translates to CASSDSGRSNQPQHF.

This clone has more than one count but fewer than ten. This chain connects TRBV6-1 to TRBJ1-1; TRBD1 agrees at 7 bases. Germline V gene data show CDR1 as MNHNS and CDR2 as SASEGT. Germline trimming cut 2 bases from V and 1 base from J; bases unmatched to any gene: 1. The CDR3 is made up of 14 amino acids. CDR3 DNA sequence: TGTGCCAGCAGTGAACAGGGGGGGAACACTGAAGCTTTCTTT. Residues: CASSEQGGNTEAFF.